These T cell receptor beta chains were read from a single sample in a study of cytomegalovirus exposure and HLA in healthy donors. Here immunoSEQ multiplex PCR was the method, and the copy in TCRdb shows in-frame clones only, minus some. Seen here are around 220,000 clones, around 88% observed once, and the top ten hold about 3%. The material sequenced was PBMCs. The source is a woman aged 18-29 years in good health and CMV-seronegative. The conserved cysteine and the conserved F or W are not part of the CDR3 here.

length | V | CDR3
13 | TRBV28 | ASSLPGQVTYEQY
12 | TRBV7-2 | ASSLAATGNTIY
20 | TRBV18 | ASSPRYGLAGRDRGGGTEAF
13 | TRBV11-3 | ASSPGTALSYEQY
14 | TRBV5-4 | ASSLAGSGRANEQF
13 | TRBV5-6 | ASSLAAGGGQPQH
15 | TRBV28 | ASSLGGNRGQDYGYT
12 | TRBV27 | ASSWTGGSYEQY
19 | TRBV10-3 | AISDPGLAGGEAQYSYEQY
11 | TRBV11-3 | ASSPPGAYEQY
12 | TRBV15 | ATSITGLTDTQY
13 | TRBV9 | ASSVEQGPGRTQY
11 | TRBV6-6 | ASSDRLGTEAF
12 | TRBV7-8 | ASSLGDRVYEQY
15 | TRBV27 | ASSSRQGGLMDTEAF
12 | TRBV4-1 | ASSQDATEYEQY
10 | TRBV5-6 | ASSRQDYGYT
10 | TRBV6-1 | ASSERYNEQF
14 | TRBV27 | ASSLSVTEKSYEQY
11 | TRBV6-6 | ASSYFPSYEQY
15 | TRBV5-6 | ASSLASTSGSRDEQY
13 | TRBV30 | AWSWGGYSSYEQY
13 | TRBV7-9 | ASSLYRGPDTEAF
10 | TRBV6-5 | ASRGLSDTQY
11 | TRBV5-6 | ASSFGLAGVVY